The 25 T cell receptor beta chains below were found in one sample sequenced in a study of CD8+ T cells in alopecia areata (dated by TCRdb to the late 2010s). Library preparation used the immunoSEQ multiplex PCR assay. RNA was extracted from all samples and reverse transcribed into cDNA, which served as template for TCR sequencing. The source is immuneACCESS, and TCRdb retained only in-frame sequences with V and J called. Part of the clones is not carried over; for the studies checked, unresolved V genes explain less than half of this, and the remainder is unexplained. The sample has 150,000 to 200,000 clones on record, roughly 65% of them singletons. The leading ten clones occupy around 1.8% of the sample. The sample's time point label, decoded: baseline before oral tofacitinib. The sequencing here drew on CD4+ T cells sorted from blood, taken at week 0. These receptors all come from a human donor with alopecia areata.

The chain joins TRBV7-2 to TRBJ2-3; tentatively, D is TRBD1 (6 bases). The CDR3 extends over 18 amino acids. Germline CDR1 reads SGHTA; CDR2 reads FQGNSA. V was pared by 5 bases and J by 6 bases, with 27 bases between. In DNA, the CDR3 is TGTGCCAGCAGCCAAATGCCGGGGTGGGGGCCCGCGTCCGATACGCAGTATTTT. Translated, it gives CASSQMPGWGPASDTQYF.

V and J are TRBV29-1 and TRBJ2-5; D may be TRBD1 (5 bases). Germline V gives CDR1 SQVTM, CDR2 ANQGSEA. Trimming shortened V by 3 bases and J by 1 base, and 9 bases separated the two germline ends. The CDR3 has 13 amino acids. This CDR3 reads CSVDAGLQETQYF. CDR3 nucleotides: TGCAGCGTTGACGCAGGGCTCCAAGAGACCCAGTACTTC.

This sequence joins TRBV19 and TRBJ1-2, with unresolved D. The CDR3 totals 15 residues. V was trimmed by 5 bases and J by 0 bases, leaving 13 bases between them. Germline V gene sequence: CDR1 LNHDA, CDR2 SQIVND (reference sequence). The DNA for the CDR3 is TGTGCCAGTAGTCGAAACCAAAACACTAACTATGGCTACACCTTC. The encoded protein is CASSRNQNTNYGYTF.

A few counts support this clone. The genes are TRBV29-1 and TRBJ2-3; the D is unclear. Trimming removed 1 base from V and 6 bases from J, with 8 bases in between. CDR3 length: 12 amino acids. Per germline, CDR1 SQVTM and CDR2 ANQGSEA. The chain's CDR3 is CSVEGEVDTQYF. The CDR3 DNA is TGCAGCGTTGAAGGTGAGGTGGATACGCAGTATTTT.

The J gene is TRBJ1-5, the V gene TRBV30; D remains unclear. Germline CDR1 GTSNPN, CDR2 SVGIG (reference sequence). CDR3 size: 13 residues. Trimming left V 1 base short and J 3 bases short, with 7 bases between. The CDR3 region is CAWSGGPNQPQHF. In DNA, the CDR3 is TGTGCCTGGAGTGGAGGCCCCAATCAGCCCCAGCATTTT.

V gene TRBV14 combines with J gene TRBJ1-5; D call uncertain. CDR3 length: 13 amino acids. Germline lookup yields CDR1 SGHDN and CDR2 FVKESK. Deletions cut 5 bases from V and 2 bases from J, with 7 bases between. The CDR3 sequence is CASSSSGNQPQHF. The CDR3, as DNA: TGTGCCAGCAGCTCCTCGGGCAATCAGCCCCAGCATTTT.

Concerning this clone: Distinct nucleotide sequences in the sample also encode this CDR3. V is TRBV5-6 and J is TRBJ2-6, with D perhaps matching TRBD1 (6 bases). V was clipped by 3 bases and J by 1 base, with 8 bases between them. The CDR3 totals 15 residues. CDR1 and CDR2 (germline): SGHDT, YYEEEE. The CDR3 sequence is CASSYRVSGANVLTF. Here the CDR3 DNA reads TGTGCCAGCAGCTACAGGGTGTCTGGGGCCAACGTCCTGACTTTC.

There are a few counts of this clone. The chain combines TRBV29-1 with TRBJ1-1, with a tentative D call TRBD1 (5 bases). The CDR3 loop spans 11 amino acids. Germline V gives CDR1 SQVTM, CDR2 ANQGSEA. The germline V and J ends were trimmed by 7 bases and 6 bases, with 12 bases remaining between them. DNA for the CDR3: TGCAGCGCCGCTGGGGCCTCTGAAGCTTTCTTT. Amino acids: CSAAGASEAFF.

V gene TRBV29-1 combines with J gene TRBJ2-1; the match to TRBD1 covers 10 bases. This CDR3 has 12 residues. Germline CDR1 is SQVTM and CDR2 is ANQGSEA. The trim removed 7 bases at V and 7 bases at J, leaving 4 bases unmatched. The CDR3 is CSAGTGANEQFF. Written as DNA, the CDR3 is TGCAGCGCCGGGACAGGGGCTAATGAGCAGTTCTTC.

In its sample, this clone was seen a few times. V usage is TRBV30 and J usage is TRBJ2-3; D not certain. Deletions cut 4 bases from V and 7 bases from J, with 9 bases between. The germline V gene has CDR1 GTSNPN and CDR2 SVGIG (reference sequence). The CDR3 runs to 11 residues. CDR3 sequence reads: CAWMALNTQYF. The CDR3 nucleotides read TGTGCCTGGATGGCCCTTAATACGCAGTATTTT.

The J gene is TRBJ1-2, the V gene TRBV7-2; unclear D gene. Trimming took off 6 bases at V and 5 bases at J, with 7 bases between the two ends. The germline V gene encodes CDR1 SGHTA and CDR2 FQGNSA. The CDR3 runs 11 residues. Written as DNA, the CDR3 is TGTGCCAGCAGTTCATGGTATGGCTACACCTTC. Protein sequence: CASSSWYGYTF.

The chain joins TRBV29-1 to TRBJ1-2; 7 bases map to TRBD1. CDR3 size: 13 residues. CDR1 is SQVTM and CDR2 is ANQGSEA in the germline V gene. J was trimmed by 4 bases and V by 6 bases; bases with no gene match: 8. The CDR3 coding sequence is TGCAGCGTCCATGACAGGGATCCCTATGGCTACACCTTC. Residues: CSVHDRDPYGYTF.

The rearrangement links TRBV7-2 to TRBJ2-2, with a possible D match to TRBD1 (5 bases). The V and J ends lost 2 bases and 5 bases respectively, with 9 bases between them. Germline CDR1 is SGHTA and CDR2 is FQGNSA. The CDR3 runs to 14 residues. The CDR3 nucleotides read TGTGCCAGCAGCTTAACATCAGGGACCGGGGAGCTGTTTTTT. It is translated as CASSLTSGTGELFF.

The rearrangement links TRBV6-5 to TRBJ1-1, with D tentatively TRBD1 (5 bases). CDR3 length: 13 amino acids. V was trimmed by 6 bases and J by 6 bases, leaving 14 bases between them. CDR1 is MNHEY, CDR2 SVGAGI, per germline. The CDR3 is CASSFDGGSEAFF. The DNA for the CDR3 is TGTGCCAGCAGCTTTGATGGGGGGTCTGAAGCTTTCTTT.

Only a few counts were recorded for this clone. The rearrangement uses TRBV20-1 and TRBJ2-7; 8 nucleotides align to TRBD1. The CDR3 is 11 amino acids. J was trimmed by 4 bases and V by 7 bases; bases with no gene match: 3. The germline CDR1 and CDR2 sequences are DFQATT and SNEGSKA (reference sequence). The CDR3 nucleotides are TGCAGTGTTACAGGGGGTTACGAGCAGTACTTC. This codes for CSVTGGYEQYF.

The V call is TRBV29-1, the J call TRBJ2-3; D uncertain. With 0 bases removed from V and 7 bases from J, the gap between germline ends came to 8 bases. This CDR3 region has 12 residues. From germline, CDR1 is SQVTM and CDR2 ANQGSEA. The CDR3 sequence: CSVEENDNTQYF. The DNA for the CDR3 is TGCAGCGTTGAAGAAAATGACAATACGCAGTATTTT.

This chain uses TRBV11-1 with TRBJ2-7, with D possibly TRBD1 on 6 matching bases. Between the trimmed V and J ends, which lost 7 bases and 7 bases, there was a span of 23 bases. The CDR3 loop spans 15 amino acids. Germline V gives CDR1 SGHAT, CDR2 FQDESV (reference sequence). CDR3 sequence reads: CASTSRPQGSNEQYF. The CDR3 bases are TGTGCCAGCACCTCGAGGCCCCAGGGGAGCAATGAGCAGTACTTC.

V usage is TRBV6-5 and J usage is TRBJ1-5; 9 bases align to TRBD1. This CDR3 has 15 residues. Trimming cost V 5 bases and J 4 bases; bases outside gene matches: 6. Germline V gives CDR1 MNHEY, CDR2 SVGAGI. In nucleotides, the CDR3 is TGTGCCAGCAGTGGGGAACAGGGGGCGAATCAGCCCCAGCATTTT. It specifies CASSGEQGANQPQHF.

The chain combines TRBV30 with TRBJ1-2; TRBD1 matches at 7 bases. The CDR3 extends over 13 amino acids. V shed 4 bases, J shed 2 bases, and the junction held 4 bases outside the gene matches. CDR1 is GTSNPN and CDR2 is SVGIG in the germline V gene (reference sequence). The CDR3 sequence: CAWTPGQNYGYTF. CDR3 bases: TGTGCCTGGACCCCGGGACAGAACTATGGCTACACCTTC.

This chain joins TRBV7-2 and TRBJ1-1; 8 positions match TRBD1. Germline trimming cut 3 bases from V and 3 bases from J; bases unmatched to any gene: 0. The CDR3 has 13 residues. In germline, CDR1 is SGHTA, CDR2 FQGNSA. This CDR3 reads CASSLDRDTEAFF. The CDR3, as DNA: TGTGCCAGCAGCTTGGACAGGGACACTGAAGCTTTCTTT.

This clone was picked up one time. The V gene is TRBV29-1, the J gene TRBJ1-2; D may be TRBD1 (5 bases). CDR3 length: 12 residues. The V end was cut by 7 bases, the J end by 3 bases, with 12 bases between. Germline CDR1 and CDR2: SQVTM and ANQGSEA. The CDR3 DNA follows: TGCAGCGCGGACACTGGGGACTATGGCTACACCTTC. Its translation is CSADTGDYGYTF.

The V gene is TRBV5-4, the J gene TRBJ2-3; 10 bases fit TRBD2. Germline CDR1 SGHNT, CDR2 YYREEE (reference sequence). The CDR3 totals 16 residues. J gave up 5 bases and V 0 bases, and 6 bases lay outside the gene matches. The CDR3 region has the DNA TGTGCCAGCAGCTTGGCGGTAGCGGGGGGAATAGATACGCAGTATTTT. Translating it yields CASSLAVAGGIDTQYF.

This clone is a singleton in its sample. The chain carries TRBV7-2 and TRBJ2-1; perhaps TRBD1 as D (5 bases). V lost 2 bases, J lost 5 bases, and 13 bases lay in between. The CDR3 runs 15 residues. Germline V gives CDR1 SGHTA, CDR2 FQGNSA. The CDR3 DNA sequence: TGTGCCAGCAGCTTAAGCGACAGAATAAACAATGAGCAGTTCTTC. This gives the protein CASSLSDRINNEQFF.

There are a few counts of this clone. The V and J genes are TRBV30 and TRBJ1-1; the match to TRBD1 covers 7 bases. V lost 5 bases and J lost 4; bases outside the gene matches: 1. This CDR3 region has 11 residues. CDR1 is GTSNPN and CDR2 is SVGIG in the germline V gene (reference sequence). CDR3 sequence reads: CAWHRGTEAFF. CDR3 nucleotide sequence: TGTGCCTGGCACAGGGGCACTGAAGCTTTCTTT.

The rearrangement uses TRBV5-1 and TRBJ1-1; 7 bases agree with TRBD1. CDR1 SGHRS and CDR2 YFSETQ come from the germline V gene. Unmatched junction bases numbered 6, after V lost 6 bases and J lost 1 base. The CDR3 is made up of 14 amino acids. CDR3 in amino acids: CASMTGTANTEAFF. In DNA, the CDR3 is TGCGCCAGCATGACCGGGACAGCGAACACTGAAGCTTTCTTT.